Reported below is one T cell receptor beta chain. Its antigen remains undetermined. Nothing much larger sits one base from this clone, and base qualities are not available. The data were taken from a study of T cells in localized non-small cell lung cancer (dated by TCRdb to 2020 to 2021). As for the study more broadly: Comparing tumors with uninvolved tumor-adjacent lungs, the study looked at the T cell repertoires of fewer than 250 patients with early-stage NSCLC. The cohort was made up of around 240 treatment-naive NSCLC patients whose localized lung tumors had been resected. The mean age of the NSCLC patients was just over 65 years, with 130 or so men and nearly 110 women.

What the authors observed across the whole study: Longer overall survival was associated with higher blood T cell density, whereas shorter survival was associated with higher adjacent-lung clonality. The highest T cell clonality was observed in uninvolved tumor-adjacent lung, where clonality exceeded that of tumor, suggesting that antigenic responses were more focused in uninvolved tumor-adjacent lung. Because multi-region tumor sequencing was not done, intratumor heterogeneity could not be ruled out. A median of 57 of the top 100 tumor clones turned up in the paired uninvolved adjacent lung, and approximately 30 of those clones also ranked among the top 100 of that same adjacent lung. Because of the exploratory design, TCR variables were selected using unadjusted p-values without false-discovery rate correction.

TCR beta CDR3 regions were sequenced from DNA using the immunoSEQ Assay. The authors' pipeline ran thus. To compute T cell density, TCR beta template counts were normalized to usable DNA, which was estimated by amplifying housekeeping genes. Using the preseqR package, richness was estimated by extrapolating to 120,000 templates for tissue samples and 400,000 templates for PBMC samples. Clonality was defined as one minus Pielou's evenness. Differential abundance testing on productive amino-acid clonotypes, with a minimum total count of 5 and an alpha of 0.1, was used to identify tissue-enriched TCRs. Repertoire overlap between compartments was quantified with the Jaccard Index and Morisita Overlap Index. TCR beta CDR3s were clustered by GLIPH together with public tetramer-defined viral CDR3s, and at least three viral sequences plus V-gene enrichment were required for viral motifs. In TCRdb, the immuneACCESS table is reduced to in-frame sequences with V and J assigned. These tables do not hold every clone; where another copy was compared, an unresolved V gene accounts for under half, and the others remain unexplained. V and J calls and clone size are as listed in that table; D and trimming were resolved from the DNA. In all, the sample holds 41,000 or so clones, and 86% of those were seen once. The ten largest clones add up to 7% to 9% of the sample.

Counted from cysteine to phenylalanine, this CDR3 has 17 amino acids. The read is trimmed to its CDR3 DNA, 51 bases read in frame from base 1. V has 4 bases trimmed and J has 6 bases trimmed; junction bases matching no gene number 13. CDR1 and CDR2, per the germline V gene, are SNHLY and FYNNEI. At diagnosis, peripheral blood, uninvolved tumor-adjacent lung and tumor were collected and stored as a combination of fresh-frozen and FFPE material. For TCR repertoire profiling, blood samples were analyzed as peripheral blood mononuclear cells. The receptor was isolated from a woman between 18 and 50 years old with stage III lung adenocarcinoma. The sequencing here drew on peripheral blood, taken before any cancer treatment. The sequence links TRBV2 to TRBJ1-4, and TRBD1 aligns with 8 junction nucleotides. The DNA is as follows: TGTGCCAGCAGTGTTTGGGGGTATGACAGGGGTGATGAAAAACTGTTTTTT. Its coded protein is CASSVWGYDRGDEKLFF.